The entry below describes one TCR beta chain. This sample was included in a study of patients and donors after allogeneic stem cell transplantation. TCRdb itself ran the RT-PCR reads through MiXCR, one entry per CDR3 protein. The sample holds 2,000 to 2,500 distinct CDR3 sequences, around 21% seen once. Trimming shortened V by 5 bases and J by 9 bases, and 14 bases separated the two germline ends. The length of the CDR3 is 13 residues. CDR1 and CDR2 from the germline V gene are MNHEY and SVGEGT. The sample was blood, either unsorted or a sorted T cell fraction (not recorded which). This receptor was taken from a human donor who was either an allogeneic HSCT recipient or a stem cell or donor lymphocyte infusion donor (not recorded which). It is not recorded whose cells these are; they may come from a transplant donor. The chain recombines TRBV6-2 or TRBV6-3 with TRBJ2-1, with unresolved D. CDR3 DNA: TGTGCCAGCAGTCCCCCTTCCCAGCGTGAGCAGTTCTTC. Amino acids: CASSPPSQREQFF.